These 6 T cell receptor beta chains came from one sample sequenced in a study of blood T cell repertoires in COVID-19. Measured with immunoSEQ multiplex PCR; TCRdb has only the in-frame clones, and not every one. The sample includes over 400,000 clones, 85% to 90% of them seen just once. What was sequenced was peripheral blood. The receptors stem from a woman in her forties or fifties with COVID-19, enrolled during active disease.

The chain recombines TRBV2 with TRBJ1-1; 7 nucleotides agree with TRBD1. The CDR3 consists of 14 residues. Trimming removed 6 bases from V and 5 bases from J; junction bases left unmatched: 9. Germline V gives CDR1 SNHLY, CDR2 FYNNEI. As DNA, the CDR3 is TGTGCCAGCAGCCACACAGGGGCGCGGACTGAAGCTTTCTTT. Protein sequence: CASSHTGARTEAFF. The whole variable domain, remainder taken from reference TRBV2 and TRBJ1-1, is EPEVTQTPSHQVTQMGQEVILRCVPISNHLYFYWYRQILGQKVEFLVSFYNNEISEKSEIFDDQFSVERPDGSNFTLKIRSTKLEDSAMYFCASSHTGARTEAFFGQGTRLTVV.

The chain carries TRBV5-1 and TRBJ1-2; no definite D call. Germline CDR1 reads SGHRS; CDR2 reads YFSETQ. V lost 3 bases and J lost 4, with 19 bases in between. This CDR3 region has 16 residues. CDR3 residues: CASSSGESRASYGYTF. In nucleotides, the CDR3 is TGCGCCAGCAGCTCTGGGGAGAGTCGGGCAAGCTATGGCTACACCTTC. Complete variable domain (other parts from reference TRBV5-1 and TRBJ1-2): KAGVTQTPRYLIKTRGQQVTLSCSPISGHRSVSWYQQTPGQGLQFLFEYFSETQRNKGNFPGRFSGRQFSNSRSEMNVSTLELGDSALYLCASSSGESRASYGYTFGSGTRLTVV.

This chain connects TRBV7-8 to TRBJ1-1; 8 nucleotides align to TRBD1. CDR3 length: 15 residues. Per the germline V gene, CDR1 is SGHVS and CDR2 is FQNEAQ. Trimming removed 3 bases from V and 4 bases from J; junction bases left unmatched: 7. CDR3 sequence: CASSLQGARVTEAFF. CDR3 in DNA: TGTGCCAGCAGCTTGCAGGGGGCTAGAGTCACTGAAGCTTTCTTT.

The rearrangement uses TRBV7-2 and TRBJ2-5; D uncertain. This CDR3 comprises 13 residues. Per the germline V gene, CDR1 is SGHTA and CDR2 is FQGNSA. Trimming took off 2 bases at V and 2 bases at J, with 6 bases between the two ends. CDR3 sequence reads: CASSLFSQETQYF. CDR3 coding DNA: TGTGCCAGCAGCTTATTCTCTCAAGAGACCCAGTACTTC. Filled out from reference TRBV7-2 and TRBJ2-5, the complete variable domain reads GAGVSQSPSNKVTEKGKDVELRCDPISGHTALYWYRQSLGQGLEFLIYFQGNSAPDKSGLPSDRFSAERTGGSVSTLTIQRTQQEDSAVYLCASSLFSQETQYFGPGTRLLVL.

For the CDR3, the DNA is TGTGCCAGCCTCCCCAGGGAACGCGGACAAGCTTTCTTT. It translates to CASLPRERGQAFF. The chain is built from TRBV6-6 and TRBJ1-1; maybe TRBD1 (5 bases). Between the trimmed V and J ends, which lost 8 bases and 9 bases, there was a span of 19 bases. The CDR3 length is 13 residues. The germline V gene has CDR1 MNHNY and CDR2 SVGAGI (reference sequence).

This chain joins TRBV30 and TRBJ1-4; TRBD1 matches 8 bases. This CDR3 has 14 residues. CDR1 GTSNPN and CDR2 SVGIG come from the germline V gene (reference sequence). J was trimmed by 4 bases and V by 7 bases; bases with no gene match: 8. In DNA, the CDR3 is TGTGCCTCTACCACGGGACAGGTTAATGAAAAACTGTTTTTT. It encodes CASTTGQVNEKLFF.